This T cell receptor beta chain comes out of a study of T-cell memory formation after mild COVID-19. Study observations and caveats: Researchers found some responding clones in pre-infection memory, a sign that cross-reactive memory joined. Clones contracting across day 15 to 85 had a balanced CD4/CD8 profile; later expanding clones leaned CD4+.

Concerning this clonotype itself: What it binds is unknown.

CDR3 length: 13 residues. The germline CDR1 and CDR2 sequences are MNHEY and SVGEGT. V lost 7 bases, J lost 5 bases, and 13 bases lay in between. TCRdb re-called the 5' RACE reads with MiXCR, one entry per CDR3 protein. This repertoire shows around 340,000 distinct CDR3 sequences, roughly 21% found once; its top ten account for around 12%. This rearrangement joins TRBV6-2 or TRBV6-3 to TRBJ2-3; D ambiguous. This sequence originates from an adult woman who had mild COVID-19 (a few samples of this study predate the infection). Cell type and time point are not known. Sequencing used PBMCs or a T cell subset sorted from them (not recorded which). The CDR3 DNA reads TGTGCCAGCACCTTTACCCCGGGAGATACGCAGTATTTT. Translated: CASTFTPGDTQYF.